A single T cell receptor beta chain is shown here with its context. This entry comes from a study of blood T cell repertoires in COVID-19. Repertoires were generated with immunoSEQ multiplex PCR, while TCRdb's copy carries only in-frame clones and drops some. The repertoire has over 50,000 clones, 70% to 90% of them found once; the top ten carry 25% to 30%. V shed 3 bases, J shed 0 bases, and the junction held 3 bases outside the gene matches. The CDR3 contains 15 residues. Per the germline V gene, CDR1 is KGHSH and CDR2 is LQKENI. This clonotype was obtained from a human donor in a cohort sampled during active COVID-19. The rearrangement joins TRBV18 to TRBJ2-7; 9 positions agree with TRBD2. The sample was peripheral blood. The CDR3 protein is CASSPGTSSSYEQYF. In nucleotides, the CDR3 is TGTGCCAGCTCACCCGGGACTAGCAGCTCCTACGAGCAGTACTTC.